Listed here is a single T cell receptor (beta chain). This entry is derived from a study of blood T cell repertoires in COVID-19. Trimming took 3 bases from V and 2 from J, leaving 18 bases between them. Germline values: CDR1 SGHTS, CDR2 YDEGEE. The CDR3 is 17 residues long. Source study methods: From reference gene primer amplification, estimates of nucleated cell counts were derived. Profiled with immunoSEQ multiplex PCR; TCRdb holds only in-frame clones, not every one. That table furnishes V, J and clone size, whereas the DNA furnished D and trimming. The profile shows more than 300,000 clones, around nine tenths of them singletons.

This sequence originates from a woman in her twenties or thirties with COVID-19, enrolled during active disease. V usage is TRBV5-8 and J usage is TRBJ1-5; D gene ambiguous. Sequenced sample: peripheral blood. The CDR3 DNA follows: TGTGCCAGCAGCTGGGCACCGGTCGGATTGGGCAATCAGCCCCAGCATTTT. Protein: CASSWAPVGLGNQPQHF.